What follows are 26 T cell receptor beta chains derived from one specimen sequenced in a study of T cells in Graves' hyperthyroidism and ophthalmopathy. Amplified TCR beta CDR3 regions came from RNA transcripts. The HTBI primer set drove a first-round RT-PCR of the TCR CDR3. TCRdb ran MiXCR on the multiplex PCR reads and lists one entry per CDR3 protein. The sample contains under 450,000 distinct CDR3 sequences, around 14% of which appear only once. Sequencing was performed on blood. All receptors derive from a woman aged 18-35 years with Graves' hyperthyroidism.

This clonotype was counted ten times or more. The rearrangement joins TRBV7-8 to TRBJ2-7; 9 nucleotides agree with TRBD1. Per the germline V gene, CDR1 is SGHVS and CDR2 is FQNEAQ. This CDR3 has 15 amino acids. V lost 6 bases to trimming and J lost 3 bases; unmatched junction nucleotides: 9. In nucleotides, the CDR3 is TGTGCCAGCAGGCAAACCGGGACAGGGTTCTACGAGCAGTACTTC. Amino acid sequence: CASRQTGTGFYEQYF.

There are many counts of this clonotype. The chain joins TRBV6-1 to TRBJ1-1, with unresolved D. Germline V gene lookup returns CDR1 MNHNS and CDR2 SASEGT. V lost 6 bases, J lost 7 bases, and 12 bases lay in between. CDR3 length equals 12 residues. Written as DNA, the CDR3 is TGTGCCAGCAGCGCCGGGCCGAGTGAAGCTTTCTTT. It encodes CASSAGPSEAFF.

In regard to this clonotype: A much larger clone lies a single base off, so this may be a read error. The V call is TRBV18, the J call TRBJ1-5; 9 nucleotides match TRBD1. Germline CDR1 is KGHSH and CDR2 is LQKENI. The CDR3 extends over 13 amino acids. CDR3 sequence: CVSSGQGHQPQHF. The CDR3 DNA follows: TGTGTCAGCTCGGGACAGGGCCATCAGCCCCAGCATTTT.

This clonotype was counted at least ten times. The CDR3 nucleotides are TGTGCCAGCAGCACGCCACAAGCGGGAGTGTGGAATGAGCAGTTCTTC. Protein sequence: CASSTPQAGVWNEQFF. This rearrangement joins TRBV7-2 to TRBJ2-1, with TRBD2 matching over 8 bases. J lost 7 bases, V lost 5 bases, and 13 bases had no gene match. CDR1 is SGHTA, CDR2 FQGNSA, per germline. The CDR3 totals 16 residues. The full variable domain, completed using reference TRBV7-2 and TRBJ2-1, is GAGVSQSPSNKVTEKGKDVELRCDPISGHTALYWYRQSLGQGLEFLIYFQGNSAPDKSGLPSDRFSAERTGGSVSTLTIQRTQQEDSAVYLCASSTPQAGVWNEQFFGPGTRLTVL.

This clonotype has a count of ten or more. V gene TRBV12-3 or TRBV12-4 combines with J gene TRBJ1-1; D gene unclear. This CDR3 spans 15 amino acids. V was shortened by 3 bases and J by 1 base, with 12 bases between the two germline ends. CDR3 sequence reads: CASSFLKTENTEAFF. CDR3 DNA sequence: TGTGCCAGCAGTTTCCTCAAGACGGAGAACACTGAAGCTTTCTTT.

This clonotype was detected a few times. The V call is TRBV20-1, the J call TRBJ2-4; the D gene could be TRBD1 or TRBD2 (5 bases each). CDR1 and CDR2 from the germline V gene are DFQATT and SNEGSKA (reference sequence). The CDR3 sequence is 10 residues long. The germline V and J ends were trimmed by 6 bases and 14 bases, with 14 bases remaining between them. The CDR3 DNA is TGCAGTGCCAAACGGGACCGCGAGTACTTC. Residues: CSAKRDREYF.

This clonotype was observed many times. The J gene is TRBJ2-1, the V gene TRBV3-1, with TRBD2 identical over 13 bases. This CDR3 contains 17 residues. Looked up from germline, CDR1 is LGHDT and CDR2 is YNNKEL (reference sequence). Trimming removed 1 base from V and 9 bases from J; junction bases left unmatched: 9. The CDR3 region is CASSQASTSGGAPEQFF. CDR3 bases: TGTGCCAGCAGCCAAGCTTCAACTAGCGGGGGGGCCCCTGAGCAGTTCTTC.

The sample holds many counts of this clonotype. The chain carries TRBV6-1 and TRBJ2-7, with 7 nucleotides matching TRBD2. CDR3 length: 13 amino acids. Germline lookup yields CDR1 MNHNS and CDR2 SASEGT. V lost 5 bases, J lost 0 bases, and 1 base stayed unmatched. CDR3 sequence (DNA): TGTGCCAGCAGTCTAGCGGCCTCCTACGAGCAGTACTTC. It translates to CASSLAASYEQYF.

At least ten counts were recorded for this clonotype. The chain carries TRBV20-1 and TRBJ2-2, with 9 nucleotides matching TRBD1. Germline-derived CDR1 and CDR2 are DFQATT and SNEGSKA (reference sequence). Germline trimming cut 2 bases from V and 5 bases from J; bases unmatched to any gene: 3. This CDR3 comprises 14 residues. This CDR3 reads CSARKGQGTGELFF. Written as DNA, the CDR3 is TGCAGTGCTAGAAAGGGACAGGGAACCGGGGAGCTGTTTTTT.

This clonotype was recorded many times. This chain joins TRBV3-1 and TRBJ2-5; TRBD2 might be the D (6 bases). This CDR3 contains 15 residues. Germline CDR1 is LGHDT and CDR2 is YNNKEL (reference sequence). Trimming removed 0 bases at V and 6 bases at J, with 14 bases between. CDR3: CASSQERRGRKTQYF. CDR3 nucleotides: TGTGCCAGCAGCCAAGAGAGGCGGGGACGGAAGACCCAGTACTTC.

This clonotype was observed many times. The genes are TRBV6-1 and TRBJ2-7; 14 nucleotides line up with TRBD2. The ends lost 6 bases at V and 0 bases at J; junction bases unmatched: 7. The CDR3 loop spans 17 amino acids. CDR1 and CDR2 (germline): MNHNS, SASEGT. CDR3 DNA sequence: TGTGCCAGCAGCTCGACTAGCGGGGGGGTGAGCTCCTACGAGCAGTACTTC. Its protein is CASSSTSGGVSSYEQYF.

This clonotype was detected ten times or more. The rearrangement uses TRBV3-1 and TRBJ2-1, with D possibly matching TRBD2 (6 bases). Germline V lookup: CDR1 LGHDT, CDR2 YNNKEL (reference sequence). Trimming took 4 bases from V and 10 from J, leaving 26 bases between them. The CDR3 consists of 17 residues. Written as DNA, the CDR3 is TGTGCCAGCAGCCTTTGGAGGGGCGGGAACACGGTTGGGGAGCAGTTCTTC. Translating it yields CASSLWRGGNTVGEQFF.

V usage is TRBV4-2 and J usage is TRBJ2-7, with 8 nucleotides matching TRBD1. This CDR3 is built from 15 residues. Per the germline V gene, CDR1 is LGHNA and CDR2 is YNFKEQ. V was clipped by 7 bases and J by 2 bases; unmatched bases: 10. The CDR3 here is CASKTGTGSTYEQYF. Written as DNA, the CDR3 is TGTGCCAGCAAAACGGGGACAGGATCTACCTACGAGCAGTACTTC.

Only a few counts were recorded for this clonotype. Germline and junction disagree at one end, which may indicate a read error. The chain has TRBV20-1 and TRBJ1-5, with D perhaps TRBD1 (6 bases). Germline V gives CDR1 DFQATT, CDR2 SNEGSKA (reference sequence). This CDR3 spans 16 amino acids. Here the CDR3 DNA reads TGCAGTGCTCGAGACGGGGGCATGAGAGAGAATCAGCCCCAGCATTTT. This sequence encodes CSARDGGMRENQPQHF.

This clonotype occurred many times. The chain employs TRBV28 and TRBJ1-6; D is unclear. The ends were cut back, 4 bases at V and 0 bases at J, with 10 bases in the middle. The CDR3 spans 16 residues. Germline V gene lookup returns CDR1 MDHEN and CDR2 SYDVKM. CDR3 in amino acids: CASSSQVLSYNSPLHF. CDR3 coding DNA: TGTGCCAGCAGTTCACAAGTTCTCTCCTATAATTCACCCCTCCACTTT. Full variable domain (missing parts from reference TRBV28 and TRBJ1-6): DVKVTQSSRYLVKRTGEKVFLECVQDMDHENMFWYRQDPGLGLRLIYFSYDVKMKEKGDIPEGYSVSREKKERFSLILESASTNQTSMYLCASSSQVLSYNSPLHFGNGTRLTVT.

The chain couples TRBV7-9 to TRBJ1-3; D gene ambiguous. Trimming pared 1 base from V and 0 bases from J, leaving 7 bases between. This CDR3 is built from 15 residues. Germline values: CDR1 SEHNR, CDR2 FQNEAQ (reference sequence). The DNA of the CDR3 is TGTGCCAGCAGCTTAGACAAGCTCTCTGGAAACACCATATATTTT. This encodes CASSLDKLSGNTIYF.

This clonotype showed up many times. V is TRBV12-3 or TRBV12-4 and J is TRBJ2-1; D might be TRBD2 (6 bases). The CDR3 extends over 15 amino acids. Trimming removed 5 bases at V and 0 bases at J, with 11 bases between. The CDR3 bases are TGTGCCAGCAGTATTAGCGGATTCTCCTACAATGAGCAGTTCTTC. Translated, it gives CASSISGFSYNEQFF.

This clonotype was found a few times. The genes are TRBV4-3 and TRBJ2-7; the match to TRBD2 covers 11 bases. V shed 2 bases, J shed 8 bases, and the junction held 8 bases outside the gene matches. There are 15 residues in the CDR3. The V gene's germline CDR1 is LGHNA and CDR2 YSLEER. CDR3 in amino acids: CASSQPGLADEKQYF. The CDR3 coding sequence is TGCGCCAGCAGCCAACCGGGACTAGCGGATGAAAAGCAGTACTTC.

The chain couples TRBV5-1 to TRBJ1-2, with D hard to call. V was shortened by 0 bases and J by 2 bases, with 11 bases between the two germline ends. This CDR3 has 15 amino acids. CDR1 SGHRS and CDR2 YFSETQ come from the germline V gene. The CDR3 is CASSLGYDANYGYTF. CDR3 DNA sequence: TGCGCCAGCAGCTTGGGATACGACGCGAACTATGGCTACACCTTC.

This clonotype came up a few times. This chain links TRBV9 with TRBJ2-1; D is unresolved. Trimming left V 3 bases short and J 2 bases short, with 12 bases between. The CDR3 is made up of 15 amino acids. Germline V gene lookup returns CDR1 SGDLS and CDR2 YYNGEE. CDR3 nucleotide sequence: TGTGCCAGCAGCGCGAGAGGAGTTGCCTACAATGAGCAGTTCTTC. Translated, it gives CASSARGVAYNEQFF.

The chain carries TRBV9 and TRBJ2-1; TRBD2 matches 11 bases. This CDR3 is built from 18 residues. The V gene's germline CDR1 is SGDLS and CDR2 YYNGEE. J lost 6 bases, V lost 0 bases, and 11 bases had no gene match. The CDR3 loop reads CASSVGELAGELLNEQFF. CDR3 coding DNA: TGTGCCAGCAGCGTAGGAGAACTAGCGGGGGAGTTGCTCAATGAGCAGTTCTTC.

This clonotype was seen ten or more times. This chain connects TRBV5-6 to TRBJ1-1; the D gene is possibly TRBD1 (6 bases). Germline CDR1 is SGHDT and CDR2 is YYEEEE. The germline V and J ends were trimmed by 6 bases and 6 bases, with 18 bases remaining between them. The CDR3 totals 14 residues. CDR3 DNA: TGTGCCAGCAACATACAGGGACTAAAGGCTGAAGCTTTCTTT. Encoded protein: CASNIQGLKAEAFF.

Notes on this clonotype: A clone one base away is much larger, so this may be a read error. The chain links TRBV7-9 to TRBJ2-1; 7 bases are shared with TRBD2. Germline CDR1 reads SEHNR; CDR2 reads FQNEAQ (reference sequence). The CDR3 covers 15 residues. V dropped 1 base and J dropped 4; count of bases not matched to a gene: 4. The CDR3 region is CASSLELAPYNEQFF. CDR3 DNA: TGTGCCAGCAGCTTAGAACTAGCGCCTTACAATGAGCAGTTCTTC.

The sample holds many counts of this clonotype. The rearrangement links TRBV12-3 or TRBV12-4 to TRBJ1-1; D uncertain. The CDR3 covers 15 residues. V lost 6 bases and J 3 bases, leaving 17 bases between the germline ends. The chain's CDR3 is CASSGGRRKDTEAFF. DNA for the CDR3: TGTGCCAGCAGCGGAGGACGGCGTAAGGACACTGAAGCTTTCTTT.

This clonotype was counted ten times or more. The CDR3 loop is CASSSQGNTIYF. The CDR3 nucleotides read TGTGCCAGCAGTTCGCAAGGAAACACCATATATTTT. The chain uses TRBV6-1 and TRBJ1-3; D gene ambiguous. Germline V gives CDR1 MNHNS, CDR2 SASEGT. This CDR3 spans 12 amino acids. Trimming took off 5 bases at V and 4 bases at J, with 6 bases between the two ends.

In this sample, this clonotype turned up a few times. This likely comes from a read error, as the CDR3 has no conserved phenylalanine or tryptophan at its end. J is TRBJ1-5 and V is TRBV20-1; D is unclear. The CDR3 spans 14 residues. Trimming shortened V by 2 bases and J by 3 bases, and 11 bases separated the two germline ends. Per germline, CDR1 DFQATT and CDR2 SNEGSKA (reference sequence). The CDR3 DNA reads as TGCAGTGCTAGAAGGCCCTCGGACAATCAGCCCCAGCATTCT. Its protein product is CSARRPSDNQPQHS.